Included here is one TCR beta chain sequence, with context. This clone was detected a few times. Its antigen is unknown. No qualities accompany the bases; no much larger clone lies one base away. Based on the germline V gene, the CDR1 and CDR2 sequences are MNHEY and SVGAGI. V drops 3 bases and J drops 4 bases, leaving 18 bases in between. Spanning cysteine to phenylalanine, the CDR3 consists of 16 amino acids. Only the CDR3 region is kept as DNA, spanning 48 bases read in frame from base 1. TCRbeta CDR3 regions were amplified from genomic DNA by means of the immunoSEQ Assay, a bias-controlled multiplex PCR. Per the original workflow: Nucleated cell counts per sample were estimated from amplification of reference gene primers within the assay. To quantify the absolute abundance of each unique TCRbeta CDR3 rearrangement, sequence reads were collapsed and filtered. For each sample, productive Simpson clonality was calculated as the square root of Simpson's diversity index across productive rearrangements. Entries here come from immuneACCESS through TCRdb and include only in-frame sequences with V and J called. Some clones fail to appear in such tables; in the studies checked, an unresolved V gene covers under half of the shortfall, and the cause of the remainder is unknown. Clone size and V and J calls were adopted from that table, with D and trimming inferred from the DNA. The sample table holds about 160,000 clones, of which 84% were seen once. The biggest ten clones account for roughly 8% of the sample.

In the prospective study, participants were roughly 18 to 100 years old, resided in around 25 geographic areas of the United States, and were enrolled through a virtual design. Cohort assignment in the prospective study relied on participant-reported clinical history from a screening survey and a study questionnaire. Recovered participants in ImmuneRACE Cohort 3 were defined as having two consecutive negative NP/OP PCR tests, clearance from a healthcare professional, or resolution of symptoms. Mobile phlebotomists in the prospective study collected whole blood, serum and a nasopharyngeal or oropharyngeal swab from every participant. Participants in the prospective study had the option to provide additional blood draws and questionnaires over an approximately 2-month period. Before DNA extraction, prospective study blood samples were shipped either frozen or at room temperature. These data originate in a study of blood T cell repertoires in COVID-19 (dated by TCRdb to the early 2020s). Concerning the study at large: Collaborator samples came from the United States, Italy and Spain and covered acute and convalescent phases of COVID-19. Samples came from the ongoing ImmuneRACE study (first 160 participants) plus 1,254 subjects from 6 global collaborators. The repertoires were released in a freely available public database meant as a resource for research on the immune response to SARS-CoV-2. The prospective study material was composed of cDNA or gDNA derived from T cells, B-cell-depleted T cells, or PBMCs. A de-identified subject ID, COVID-19 status, age in years and sex were almost always included in the sample metadata. The dataset comprised deeply sampled blood TCRbeta repertoires from subjects exposed to, actively infected with, or recovered from COVID-19. HLA class I and class II types, where available, came from metadata supplied by the sample provider rather than from assay-based typing. Here is what the overall study found, with its caveats: The quantity of clinical and demographic metadata differed by source and by participant and was supplied without curation.

The sequence came from a woman between 50 and 59 years old who had recovered from COVID-19. This receptor chain uses TRBV6-5 and TRBJ1-2; the D gene is not confidently resolved. The sample comprised PBMCs or T cells enriched from blood (not recorded which). DNA sequence: TGTGCCAGCAGTTATGGTTTCCCAACCGGAGTCTATGGCTACACCTTC. Its protein reads: CASSYGFPTGVYGYTF.